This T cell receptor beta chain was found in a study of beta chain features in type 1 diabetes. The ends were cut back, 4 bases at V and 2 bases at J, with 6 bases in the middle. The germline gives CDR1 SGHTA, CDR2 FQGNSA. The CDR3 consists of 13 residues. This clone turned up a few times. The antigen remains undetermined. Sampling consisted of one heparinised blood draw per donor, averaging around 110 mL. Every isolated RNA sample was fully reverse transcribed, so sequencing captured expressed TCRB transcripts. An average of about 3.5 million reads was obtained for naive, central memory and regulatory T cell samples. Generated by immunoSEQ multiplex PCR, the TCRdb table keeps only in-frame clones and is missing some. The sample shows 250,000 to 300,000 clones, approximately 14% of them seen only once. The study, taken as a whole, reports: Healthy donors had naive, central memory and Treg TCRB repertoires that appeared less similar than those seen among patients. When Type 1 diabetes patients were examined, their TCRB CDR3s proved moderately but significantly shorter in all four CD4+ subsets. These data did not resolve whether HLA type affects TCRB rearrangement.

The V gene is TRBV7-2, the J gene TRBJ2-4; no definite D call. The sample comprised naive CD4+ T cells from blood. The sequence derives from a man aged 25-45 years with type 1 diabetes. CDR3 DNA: TGTGCCAGCAGCTCCCCTACCAAAAACATTCAGTACTTC. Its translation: CASSSPTKNIQYF. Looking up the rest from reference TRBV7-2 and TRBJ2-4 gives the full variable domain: GAGVSQSPSNKVTEKGKDVELRCDPISGHTALYWYRQSLGQGLEFLIYFQGNSAPDKSGLPSDRFSAERTGGSVSTLTIQRTQQEDSAVYLCASSSPTKNIQYFGAGTRLSVL.